This T cell receptor beta chain was identified during a study of T-cell reconstitution after alpha-beta-depleted transplantation in children (dated by TCRdb to about 2016). As for the study more broadly: Using TCR repertoire profiling, the study quantitatively followed how T-cell immune reconstitution unfolded in children after TCRalphabeta/CD19-depleted allogeneic hematopoietic cell transplantation.

On this clonotype: What antigen it recognizes has not been identified. No much larger clone is present one base from it, and per-base qualities are unavailable.

The library came from PCR. Sequencing used an Illumina HiSeq 2500. TCR libraries were prepared with molecular barcoding, using unique molecular identifiers to normalize TCRbeta repertoire quantification. TCRdb reran the public reads through fastp at Q25 and MiXCR, keeping productive beta chains. Identical CDR3 protein sequences are pooled into one entry, listed with their most common genes and DNA. The sample table contains hundreds of thousands of distinct CDR3 sequences; only one count was recorded for approximately 15% of them. The top ten clonotypes cover over 0.95% of the sample. The junction shows trimming of 5 bases on V and 5 bases on J, plus 16 bases between the germline ends. Including cysteine and phenylalanine, the CDR3 has 14 amino acids. Only the CDR3 region is kept as DNA, spanning 42 bases read in frame from base 1.

The V gene is TRBV12-3 or TRBV12-4 and the J gene is TRBJ2-7; a tentative D call is TRBD2 (7 bases match). Material: PBMCs from the stem cell graft donor, obtained from the stem cell graft. This receptor was identified in a human donor who donated a stem cell graft to a child with acute myeloid leukemia. The CDR3: CASSVIQGTNEQYF. The sequence in DNA is TGTGCCAGCAGTGTTATCCAGGGGACTAACGAGCAGTACTTC.